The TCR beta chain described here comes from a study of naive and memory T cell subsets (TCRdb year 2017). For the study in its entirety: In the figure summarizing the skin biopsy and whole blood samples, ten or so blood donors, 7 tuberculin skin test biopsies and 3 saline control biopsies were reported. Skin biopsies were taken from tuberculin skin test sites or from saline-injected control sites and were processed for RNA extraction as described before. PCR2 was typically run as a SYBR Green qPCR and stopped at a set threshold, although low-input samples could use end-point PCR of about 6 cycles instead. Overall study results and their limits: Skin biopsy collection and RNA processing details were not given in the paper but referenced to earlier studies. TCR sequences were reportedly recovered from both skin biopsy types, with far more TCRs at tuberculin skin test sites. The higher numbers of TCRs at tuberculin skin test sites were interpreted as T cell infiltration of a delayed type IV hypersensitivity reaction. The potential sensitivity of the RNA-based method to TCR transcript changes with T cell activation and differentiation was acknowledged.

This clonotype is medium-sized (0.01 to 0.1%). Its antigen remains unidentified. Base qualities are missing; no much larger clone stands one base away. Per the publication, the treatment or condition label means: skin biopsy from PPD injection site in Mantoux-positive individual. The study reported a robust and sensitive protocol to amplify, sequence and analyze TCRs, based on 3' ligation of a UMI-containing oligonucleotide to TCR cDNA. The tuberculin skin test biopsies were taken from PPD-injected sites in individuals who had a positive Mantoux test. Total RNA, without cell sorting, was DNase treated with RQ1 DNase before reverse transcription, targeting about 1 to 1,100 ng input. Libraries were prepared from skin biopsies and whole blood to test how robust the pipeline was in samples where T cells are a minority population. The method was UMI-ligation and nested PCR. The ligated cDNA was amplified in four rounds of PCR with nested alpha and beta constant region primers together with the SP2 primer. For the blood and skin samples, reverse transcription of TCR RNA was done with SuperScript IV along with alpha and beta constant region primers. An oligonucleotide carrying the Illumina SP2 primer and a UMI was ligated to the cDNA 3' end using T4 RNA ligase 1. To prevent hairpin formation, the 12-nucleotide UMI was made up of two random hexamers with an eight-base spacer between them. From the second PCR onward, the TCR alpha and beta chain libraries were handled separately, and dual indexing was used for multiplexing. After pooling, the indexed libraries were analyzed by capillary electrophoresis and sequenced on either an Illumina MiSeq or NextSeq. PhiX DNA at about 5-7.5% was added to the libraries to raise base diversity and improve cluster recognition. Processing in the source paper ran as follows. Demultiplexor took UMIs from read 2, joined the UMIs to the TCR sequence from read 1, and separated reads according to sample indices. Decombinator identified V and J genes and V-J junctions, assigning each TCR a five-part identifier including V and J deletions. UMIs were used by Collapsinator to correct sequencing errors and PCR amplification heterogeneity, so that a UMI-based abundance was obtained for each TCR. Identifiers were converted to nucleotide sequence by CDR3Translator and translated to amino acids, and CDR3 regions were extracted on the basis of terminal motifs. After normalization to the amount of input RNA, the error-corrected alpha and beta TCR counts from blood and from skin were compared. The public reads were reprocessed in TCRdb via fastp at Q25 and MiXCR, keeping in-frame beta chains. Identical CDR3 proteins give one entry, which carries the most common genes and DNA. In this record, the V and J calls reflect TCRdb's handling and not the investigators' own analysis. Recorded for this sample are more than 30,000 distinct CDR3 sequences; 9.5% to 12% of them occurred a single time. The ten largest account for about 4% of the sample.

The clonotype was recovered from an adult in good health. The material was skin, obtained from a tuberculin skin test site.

The CDR3 loop reads CASRNGVGTYNEQFF. The nucleotide sequence is given as TGTGCCAGCAGAAACGGGGTGGGGACCTACAATGAGCAGTTCTTC. This receptor chain uses TRBV3-1 and TRBJ2-1, with TRBD2 perhaps the D gene, on 5 matching bases. The germline V gene (reference sequence) gives CDR1 as LGHDT and CDR2 as YNNKEL. CDR3 length: 15 amino acids, cysteine to phenylalanine. The retained sequence is limited to the CDR3, 45 bases, with the frame set at the first base. The germline ends are 14 bases apart after V is trimmed by 6 bases and J by 2 bases.